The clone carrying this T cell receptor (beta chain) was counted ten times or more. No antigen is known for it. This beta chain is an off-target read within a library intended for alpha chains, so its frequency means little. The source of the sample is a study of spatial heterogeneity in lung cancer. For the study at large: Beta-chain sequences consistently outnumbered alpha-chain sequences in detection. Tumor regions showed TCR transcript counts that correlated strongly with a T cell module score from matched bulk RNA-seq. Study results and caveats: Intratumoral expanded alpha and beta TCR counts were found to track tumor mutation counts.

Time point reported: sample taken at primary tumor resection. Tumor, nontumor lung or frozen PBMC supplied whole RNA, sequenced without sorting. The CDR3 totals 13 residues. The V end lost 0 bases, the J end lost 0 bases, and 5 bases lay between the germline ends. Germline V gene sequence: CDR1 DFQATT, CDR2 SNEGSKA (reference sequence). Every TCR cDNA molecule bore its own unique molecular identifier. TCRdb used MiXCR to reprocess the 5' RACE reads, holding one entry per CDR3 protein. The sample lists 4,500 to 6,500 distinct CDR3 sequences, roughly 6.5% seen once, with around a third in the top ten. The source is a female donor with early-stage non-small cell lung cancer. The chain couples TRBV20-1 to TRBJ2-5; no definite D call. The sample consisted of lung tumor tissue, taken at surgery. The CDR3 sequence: CSARELYQETQYF. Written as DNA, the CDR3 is TGCAGTGCTAGAGAGTTGTACCAAGAGACCCAGTACTTC.